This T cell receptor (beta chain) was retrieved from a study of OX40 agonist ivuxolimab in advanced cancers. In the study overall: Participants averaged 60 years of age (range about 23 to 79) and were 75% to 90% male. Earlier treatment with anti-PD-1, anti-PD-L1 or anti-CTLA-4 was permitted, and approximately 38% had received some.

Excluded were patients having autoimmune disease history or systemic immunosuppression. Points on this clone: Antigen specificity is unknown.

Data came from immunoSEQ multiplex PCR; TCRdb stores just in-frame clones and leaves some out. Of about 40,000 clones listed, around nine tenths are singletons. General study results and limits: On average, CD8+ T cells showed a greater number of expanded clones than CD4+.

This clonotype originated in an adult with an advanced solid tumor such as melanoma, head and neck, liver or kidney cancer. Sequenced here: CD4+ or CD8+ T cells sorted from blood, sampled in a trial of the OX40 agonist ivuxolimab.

Here the CDR3 DNA reads TGTGCCAGCAACGCGGACAGCCCTCACACCGGGGAGCTGTTTTTT. This gives the protein CASNADSPHTGELFF. The chain links TRBV6-5 to TRBJ2-2, with D possibly being TRBD1 (6 bases). The germline V gene encodes CDR1 MNHEY and CDR2 SVGAGI. The CDR3 totals 15 residues. Deletions cut 7 bases from V and 3 bases from J, with 15 bases between.